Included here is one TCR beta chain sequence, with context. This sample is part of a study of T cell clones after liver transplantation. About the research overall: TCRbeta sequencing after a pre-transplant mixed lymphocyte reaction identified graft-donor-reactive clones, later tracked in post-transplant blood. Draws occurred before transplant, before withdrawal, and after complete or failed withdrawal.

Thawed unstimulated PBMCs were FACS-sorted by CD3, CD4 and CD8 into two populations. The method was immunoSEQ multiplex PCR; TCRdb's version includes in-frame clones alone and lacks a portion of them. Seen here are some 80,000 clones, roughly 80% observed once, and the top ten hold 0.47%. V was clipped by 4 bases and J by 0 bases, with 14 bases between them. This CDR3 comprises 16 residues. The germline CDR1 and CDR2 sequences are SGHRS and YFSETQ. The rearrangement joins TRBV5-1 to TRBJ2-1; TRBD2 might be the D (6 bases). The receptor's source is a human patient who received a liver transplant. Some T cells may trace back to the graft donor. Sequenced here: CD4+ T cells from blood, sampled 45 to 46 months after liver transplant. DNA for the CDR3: TGCGCCAGCAGCGGGACTCCTCAGAGCTCCTACAATGAGCAGTTCTTC. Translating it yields CASSGTPQSSYNEQFF.